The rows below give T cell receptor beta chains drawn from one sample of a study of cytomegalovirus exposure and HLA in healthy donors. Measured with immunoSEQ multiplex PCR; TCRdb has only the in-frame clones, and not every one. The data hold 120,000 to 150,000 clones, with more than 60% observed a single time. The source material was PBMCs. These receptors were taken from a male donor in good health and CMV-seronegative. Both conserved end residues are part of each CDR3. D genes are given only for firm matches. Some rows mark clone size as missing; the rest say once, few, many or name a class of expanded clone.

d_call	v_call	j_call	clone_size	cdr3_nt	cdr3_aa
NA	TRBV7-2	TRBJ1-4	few	TGTGCCAGCAGCTTAGGGACAGTAAAAGGTGAAAAACTGTTTTTT	CASSLGTVKGEKLFF
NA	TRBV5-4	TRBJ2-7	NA	TGTGCCAGCAGTTCCCAGACAGGTTCATACGAGCAGTACTTC	CASSSQTGSYEQYF
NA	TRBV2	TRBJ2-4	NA	TGTGCCAGCAGCCCTGATCAGGCGTCAGCCAAAAACATTCAGTACTTC	CASSPDQASAKNIQYF
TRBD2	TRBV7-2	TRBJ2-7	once	TGTGCCAGCAGCTTATGGGGCGGGGGTACCTACTACGAGCAGTACTTC	CASSLWGGGTYYEQYF
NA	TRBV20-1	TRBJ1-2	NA	TGCAGTGCTACAGATGGCTACACCTTC	CSATDGYTF
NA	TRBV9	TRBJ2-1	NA	TGTGCCAGCAGCGTAGCTACGGGGACAACGAATGGGCCTTACAATGAGCAGTTCTTC	CASSVATGTTNGPYNEQFF
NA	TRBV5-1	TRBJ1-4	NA	TGCGCCAGCAGCTTGGGGGGCAGGCGGGAAAAACTGTTTTTT	CASSLGGRREKLFF
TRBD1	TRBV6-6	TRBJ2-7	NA	TGTGCCAGCAGTTCGACCGGCCAGGGGGACGAGCAGTACTTC	CASSSTGQGDEQYF
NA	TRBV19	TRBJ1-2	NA	TGTGCCAGTACCCCGTCTGAGGGAGGCGGCTATGGCTACACCTTC	CASTPSEGGGYGYTF
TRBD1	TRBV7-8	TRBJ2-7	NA	TGTGCCAGCAGCTTCGAACAGGGGGCTACCTACGAGCAGTACTTC	CASSFEQGATYEQYF
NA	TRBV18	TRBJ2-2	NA	TGTGCCAGCTCACCAGCGGGGACCGGGGAGCTGTTTTTT	CASSPAGTGELFF
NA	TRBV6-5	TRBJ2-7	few	TGTGCCAGCAGTTCGGGGTTGGTCTACGAGCAGTACTTC	CASSSGLVYEQYF
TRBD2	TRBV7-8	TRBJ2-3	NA	TGTGCCAGCAGCTTAGTCTCTAGCGGGGGGCTCACAGATACGCAGTATTTT	CASSLVSSGGLTDTQYF
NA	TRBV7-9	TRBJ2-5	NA	TGTGCCAGCAGCTCAAGCATTATGGAGACCCAGTACTTC	CASSSSIMETQYF
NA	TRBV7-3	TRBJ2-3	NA	TGTGCCAGCAGCTTAAACCAGGGTAACACAGATACGCAGTATTTT	CASSLNQGNTDTQYF
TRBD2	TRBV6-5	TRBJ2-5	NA	TGTGCCCGCAGTTACTCATCCCTAGCGGGGGAAGAGACCCAGTACTTC	CARSYSSLAGEETQYF
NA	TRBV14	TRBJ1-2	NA	TGTGCCAGCAGCCCTCGTGACAGCTACTATGGCTACACCTTC	CASSPRDSYYGYTF
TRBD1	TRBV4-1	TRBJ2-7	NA	TGCGCCAGCAGACGACAGGGTTCCGGCGAGCAGTACTTC	CASRRQGSGEQYF
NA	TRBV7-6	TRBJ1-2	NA	TGTGCCAGCAGCCCTCTCTCCGGGCCACAGGATCGTCGGGGCTACACCTTC	CASSPLSGPQDRRGYTF
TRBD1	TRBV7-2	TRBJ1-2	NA	TGTGCCAGCAGCCCAGGACAGGGGGCAGTTGGCTACACCTTC	CASSPGQGAVGYTF
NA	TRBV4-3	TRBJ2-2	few	TGCGCCAGCAGCCAAGTGACTGATACCACCGGGGAGCTGTTTTTT	CASSQVTDTTGELFF
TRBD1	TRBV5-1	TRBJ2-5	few	TGCGCCAGCAGCTTGGGTGACAGGGTACTACAAGAGACCCAGTACTTC	CASSLGDRVLQETQYF
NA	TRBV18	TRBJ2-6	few	TGTGCCAGCTCACCTGGGAGCTCGGGGGCCAACGTCCTGACTTTC	CASSPGSSGANVLTF
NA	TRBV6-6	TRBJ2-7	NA	TGTGCCAGCAGTTTCAGGGTCCACGAGCAGTACTTC	CASSFRVHEQYF
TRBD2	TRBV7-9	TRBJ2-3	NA	TGTGCCAGCAGCTCACGGGGGGGCCGGAGCACAGATACGCAGTATTTT	CASSSRGGRSTDTQYF
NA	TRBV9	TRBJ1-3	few	TGTGCCAGCAGCGTAGTGGGGGCTTCTGGAAACACCATATATTTT	CASSVVGASGNTIYF
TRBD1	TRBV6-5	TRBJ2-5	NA	TGTGCCAGCAGTTACTCCAGGGGGTGGGTTGTGGAGACCCAGTACTTC	CASSYSRGWVVETQYF
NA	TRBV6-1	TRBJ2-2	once	TGTGCCAGCAGTGTCGACAGTGCGCGGGAGCTGTTTTTT	CASSVDSARELFF
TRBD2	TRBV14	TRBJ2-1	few	TGTGCCAGCAGCCCTACTCTAGCGGGGGCTCTAAGCTCCTACAATGAGCAGTTCTTC	CASSPTLAGALSSYNEQFF
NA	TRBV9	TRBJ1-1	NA	TGTGCCAGCAGCGTAGTAGAAGTCATCCAGGGGACTGAAGCTTTCTTT	CASSVVEVIQGTEAFF
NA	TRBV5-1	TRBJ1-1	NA	TGCGCCAGCTCCCAGGGGCGACACACTGAAGCTTTCTTT	CASSQGRHTEAFF
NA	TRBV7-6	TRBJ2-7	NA	TGTGCCAGCAGCTTAGAACAGGGTTTTTACGAGCAGTACTTC	CASSLEQGFYEQYF
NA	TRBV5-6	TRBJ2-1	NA	TGTGCCAGCAGCTCGGGGGACGAGATCCGGATCGAAAGGCAGTTCTTC	CASSSGDEIRIERQFF
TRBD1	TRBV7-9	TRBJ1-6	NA	TGTGCCAGCAGCACGGGACAGGGGGAATCACCCCTCCACTTT	CASSTGQGESPLHF
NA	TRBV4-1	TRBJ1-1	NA	TGCGCCAGCAGCCAAGATCGGGGGGCGCCTACTGAAGCTTTCTTT	CASSQDRGAPTEAFF
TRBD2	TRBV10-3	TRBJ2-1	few	TGTGCCATAACCGGGACTAGCGGGGGGAGTGAGCAGTTCTTC	CAITGTSGGSEQFF
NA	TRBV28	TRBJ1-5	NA	TGTGCCAGCAGTTTTGGGCAGGCGATAAGCAATCAGCCCCAGCATTTT	CASSFGQAISNQPQHF
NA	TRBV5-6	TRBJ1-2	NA	TGTGCCAGCAGCTTGGGTTTTGTAAACTATGGCTACACCTTC	CASSLGFVNYGYTF
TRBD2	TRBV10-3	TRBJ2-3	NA	TGTGCCACGGGAACGACTAGCGGGGGGACCACAGATACGCAGTATTTT	CATGTTSGGTTDTQYF
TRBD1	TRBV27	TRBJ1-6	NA	TGTGCCAGCCGCCGGACAGGGGGGGCACCCCTCCACTTT	CASRRTGGAPLHF
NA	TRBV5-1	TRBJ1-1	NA	TGCGCCAGCAGCCCCCGGGAGGGAGGGAACACTGAAGCTTTCTTT	CASSPREGGNTEAFF
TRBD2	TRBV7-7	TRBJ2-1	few	TGTGCTAGCAGCTTAGCGGGGGGGTCCAATGAGCAGTTCTTC	CASSLAGGSNEQFF
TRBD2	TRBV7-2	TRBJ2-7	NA	TGTGCCAGCAGCCCAGCTAGCGGGGATCCCTACGAGCAGTACTTC	CASSPASGDPYEQYF
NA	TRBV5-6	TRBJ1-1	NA	TGTGCCAGCAACACAATAGGGGTCGACACTGAAGCTTTCTTT	CASNTIGVDTEAFF
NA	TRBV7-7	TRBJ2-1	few	TGTGCCAGCAGCCCCCTCGGGGGTAGATCTAATGAGCAGTTCTTC	CASSPLGGRSNEQFF
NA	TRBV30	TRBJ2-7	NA	TGTGCCTGGACCCGACAGGCTGCCTACGAGCAGTACTTC	CAWTRQAAYEQYF
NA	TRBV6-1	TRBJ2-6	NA	TGTGCCAGCAGTGTTCAGGGGGGAGCTGGGGCCAACGTCCTGACTTTC	CASSVQGGAGANVLTF